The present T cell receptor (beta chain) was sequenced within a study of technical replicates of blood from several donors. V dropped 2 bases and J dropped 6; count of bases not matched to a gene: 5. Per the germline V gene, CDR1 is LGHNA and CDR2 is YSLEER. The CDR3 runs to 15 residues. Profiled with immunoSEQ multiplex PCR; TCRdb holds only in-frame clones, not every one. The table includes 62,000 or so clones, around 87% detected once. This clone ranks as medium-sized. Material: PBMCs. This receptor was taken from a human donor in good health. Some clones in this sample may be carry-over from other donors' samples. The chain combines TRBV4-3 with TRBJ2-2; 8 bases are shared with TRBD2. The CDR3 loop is CASSQYSGSAGELFF. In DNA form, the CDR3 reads TGCGCCAGCAGCCAATACAGCGGGAGCGCCGGGGAGCTGTTTTTT.